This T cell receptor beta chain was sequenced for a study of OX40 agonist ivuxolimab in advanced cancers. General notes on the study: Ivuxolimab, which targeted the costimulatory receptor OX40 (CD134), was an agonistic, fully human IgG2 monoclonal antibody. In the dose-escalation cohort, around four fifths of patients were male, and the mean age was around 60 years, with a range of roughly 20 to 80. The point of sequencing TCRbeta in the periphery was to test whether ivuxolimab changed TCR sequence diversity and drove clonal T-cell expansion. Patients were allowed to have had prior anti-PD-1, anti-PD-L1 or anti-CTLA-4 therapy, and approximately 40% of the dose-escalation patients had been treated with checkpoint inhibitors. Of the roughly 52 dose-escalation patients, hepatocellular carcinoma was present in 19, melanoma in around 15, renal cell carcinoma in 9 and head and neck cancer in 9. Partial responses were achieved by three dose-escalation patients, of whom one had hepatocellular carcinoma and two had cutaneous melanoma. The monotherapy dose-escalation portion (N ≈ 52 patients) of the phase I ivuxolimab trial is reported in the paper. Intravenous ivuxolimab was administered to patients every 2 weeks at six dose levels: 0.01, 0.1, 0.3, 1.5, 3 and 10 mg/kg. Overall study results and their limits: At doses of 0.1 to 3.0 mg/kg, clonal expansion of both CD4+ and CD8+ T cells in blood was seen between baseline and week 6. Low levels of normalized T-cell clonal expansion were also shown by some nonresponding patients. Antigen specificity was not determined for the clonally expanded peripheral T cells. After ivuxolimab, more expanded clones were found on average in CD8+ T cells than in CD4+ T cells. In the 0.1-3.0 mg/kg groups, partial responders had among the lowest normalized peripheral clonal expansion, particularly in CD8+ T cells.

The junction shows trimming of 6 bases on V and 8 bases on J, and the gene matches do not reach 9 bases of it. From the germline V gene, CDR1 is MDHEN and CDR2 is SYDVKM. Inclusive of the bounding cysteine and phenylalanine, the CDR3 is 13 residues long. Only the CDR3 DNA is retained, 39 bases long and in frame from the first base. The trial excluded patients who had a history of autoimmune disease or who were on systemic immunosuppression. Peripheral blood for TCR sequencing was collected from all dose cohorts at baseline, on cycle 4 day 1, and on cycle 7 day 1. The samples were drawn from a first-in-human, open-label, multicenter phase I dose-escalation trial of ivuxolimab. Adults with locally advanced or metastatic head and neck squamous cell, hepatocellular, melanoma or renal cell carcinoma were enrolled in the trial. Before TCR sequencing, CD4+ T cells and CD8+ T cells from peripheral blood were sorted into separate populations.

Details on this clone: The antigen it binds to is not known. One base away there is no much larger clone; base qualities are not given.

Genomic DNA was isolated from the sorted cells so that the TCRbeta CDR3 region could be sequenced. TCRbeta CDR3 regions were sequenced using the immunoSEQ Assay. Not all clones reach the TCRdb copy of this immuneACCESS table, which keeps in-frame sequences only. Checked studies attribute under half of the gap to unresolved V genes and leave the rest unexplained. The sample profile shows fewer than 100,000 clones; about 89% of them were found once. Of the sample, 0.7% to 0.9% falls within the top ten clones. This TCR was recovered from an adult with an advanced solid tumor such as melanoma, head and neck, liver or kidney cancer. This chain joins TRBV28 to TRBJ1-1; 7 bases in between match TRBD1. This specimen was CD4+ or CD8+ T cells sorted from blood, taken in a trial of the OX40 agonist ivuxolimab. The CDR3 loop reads CASRTQTGIEAFF. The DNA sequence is TGTGCCAGCAGAACCCAGACAGGGATCGAAGCTTTCTTT.